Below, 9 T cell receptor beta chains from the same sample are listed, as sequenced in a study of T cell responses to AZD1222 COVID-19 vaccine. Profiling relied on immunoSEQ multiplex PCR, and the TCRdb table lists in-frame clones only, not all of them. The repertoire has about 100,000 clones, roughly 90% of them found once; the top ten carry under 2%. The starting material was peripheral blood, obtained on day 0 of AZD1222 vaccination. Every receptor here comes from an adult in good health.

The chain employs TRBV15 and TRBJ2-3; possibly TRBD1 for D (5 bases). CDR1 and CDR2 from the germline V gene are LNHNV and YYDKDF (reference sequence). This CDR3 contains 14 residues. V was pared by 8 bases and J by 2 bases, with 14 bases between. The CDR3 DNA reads TGTGCCACCGCCAGGGTCGGAGTCACAGATACGCAGTATTTT. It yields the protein CATARVGVTDTQYF. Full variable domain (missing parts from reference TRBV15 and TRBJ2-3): DAMVIQNPRYQVTQFGKPVTLSCSQTLNHNVMYWYQQKSSQAPKLLFHYYDKDFNNEADTPDNFQSRRPNTSFCFLDIRSPGLGDTAMYLCATARVGVTDTQYFGPGTRLTVL.

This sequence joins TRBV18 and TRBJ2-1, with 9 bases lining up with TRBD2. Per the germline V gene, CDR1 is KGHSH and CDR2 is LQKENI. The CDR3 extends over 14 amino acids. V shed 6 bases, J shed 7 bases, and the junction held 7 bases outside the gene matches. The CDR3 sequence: CASSPPGLANEQFF. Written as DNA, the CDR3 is TGTGCCAGCTCTCCGCCGGGACTAGCTAATGAGCAGTTCTTC.

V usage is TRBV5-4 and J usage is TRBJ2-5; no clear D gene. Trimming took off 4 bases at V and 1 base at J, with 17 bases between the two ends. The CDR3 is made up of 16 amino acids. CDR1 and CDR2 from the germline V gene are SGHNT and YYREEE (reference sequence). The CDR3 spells CASSASPQTSQETQYF. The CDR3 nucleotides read TGTGCCAGCAGCGCCTCCCCGCAGACCTCCCAAGAGACCCAGTACTTC. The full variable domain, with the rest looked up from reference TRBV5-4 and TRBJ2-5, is ETGVTQSPTHLIKTRGQQVTLRCSSQSGHNTVSWYQQALGQGPQFIFQYYREEENGRGNFPPRFSGLQFPNYSSELNVNALELDDSALYLCASSASPQTSQETQYFGPGTRLLVL.

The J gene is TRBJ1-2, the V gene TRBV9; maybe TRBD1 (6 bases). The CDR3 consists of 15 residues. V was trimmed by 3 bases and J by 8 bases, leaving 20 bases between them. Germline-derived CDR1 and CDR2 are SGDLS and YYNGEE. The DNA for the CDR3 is TGTGCCAGCAGCGCCTTGTCAGGGGCGGGGGGCGGCTACACCTTC. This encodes CASSALSGAGGGYTF.

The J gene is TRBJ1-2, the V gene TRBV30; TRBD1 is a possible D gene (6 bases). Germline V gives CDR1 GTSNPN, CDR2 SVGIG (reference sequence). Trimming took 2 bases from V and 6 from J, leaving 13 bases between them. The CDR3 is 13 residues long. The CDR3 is CAWSRAGVNGYTF. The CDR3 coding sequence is TGTGCCTGGAGTCGGGCAGGGGTCAATGGCTACACCTTC. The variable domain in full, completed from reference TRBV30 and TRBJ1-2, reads SQTIHQWPATLVQPVGSPLSLECTVEGTSNPNLYWYRQAAGRGLQLLFYSVGIGQISSEVPQNLSASRPQDRQFILSSKKLLLSDSGFYLCAWSRAGVNGYTFGSGTRLTVV.

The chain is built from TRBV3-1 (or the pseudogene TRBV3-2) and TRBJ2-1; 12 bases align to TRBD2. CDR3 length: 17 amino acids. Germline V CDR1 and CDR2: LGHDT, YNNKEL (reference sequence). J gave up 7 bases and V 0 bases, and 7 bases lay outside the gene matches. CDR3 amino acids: CASSQDPVTSGGNEQFF. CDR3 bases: TGTGCCAGCAGCCAAGATCCGGTTACTAGCGGGGGGAATGAGCAGTTCTTC.

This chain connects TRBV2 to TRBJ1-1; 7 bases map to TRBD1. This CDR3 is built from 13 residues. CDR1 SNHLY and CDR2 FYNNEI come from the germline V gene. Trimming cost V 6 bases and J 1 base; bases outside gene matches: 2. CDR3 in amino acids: CASSRQGNTEAFF. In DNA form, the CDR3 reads TGTGCCAGCAGCCGACAGGGGAACACTGAAGCTTTCTTT.

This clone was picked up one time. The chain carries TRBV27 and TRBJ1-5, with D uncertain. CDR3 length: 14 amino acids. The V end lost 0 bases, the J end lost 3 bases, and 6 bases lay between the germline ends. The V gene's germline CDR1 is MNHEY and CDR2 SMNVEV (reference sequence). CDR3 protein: CASSLSRLNQPQHF. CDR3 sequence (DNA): TGTGCCAGCAGTTTATCGCGGCTCAATCAGCCCCAGCATTTT.

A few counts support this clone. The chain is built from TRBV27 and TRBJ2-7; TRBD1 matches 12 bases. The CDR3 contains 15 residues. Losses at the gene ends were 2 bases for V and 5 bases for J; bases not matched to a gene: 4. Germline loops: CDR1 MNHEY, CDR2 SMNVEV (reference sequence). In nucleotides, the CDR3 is TGTGCCAGCAGTTTAGGGGACAGGGGGCTTCACGAGCAGTACTTC. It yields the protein CASSLGDRGLHEQYF.